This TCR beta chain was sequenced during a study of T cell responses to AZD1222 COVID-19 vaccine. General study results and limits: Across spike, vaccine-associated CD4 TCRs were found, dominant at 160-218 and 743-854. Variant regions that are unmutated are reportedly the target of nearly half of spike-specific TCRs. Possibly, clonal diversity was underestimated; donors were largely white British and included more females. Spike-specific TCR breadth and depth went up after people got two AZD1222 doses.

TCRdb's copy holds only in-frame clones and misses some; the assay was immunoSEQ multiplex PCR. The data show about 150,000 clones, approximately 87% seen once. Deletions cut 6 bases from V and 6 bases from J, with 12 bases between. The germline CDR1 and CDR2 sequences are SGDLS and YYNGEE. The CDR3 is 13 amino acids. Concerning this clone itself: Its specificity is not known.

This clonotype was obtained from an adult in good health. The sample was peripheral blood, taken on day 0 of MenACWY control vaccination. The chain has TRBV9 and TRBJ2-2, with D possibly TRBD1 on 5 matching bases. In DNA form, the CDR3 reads TGTGCCAGCACCCCGGACACGGCCGGGGAGCTGTTTTTT. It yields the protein CASTPDTAGELFF. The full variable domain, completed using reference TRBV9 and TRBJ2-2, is DSGVTQTPKHLITATGQRVTLRCSPRSGDLSVYWYQQSLDQGLQFLIQYYNGEERAKGNILERFSAQQFPDLHSELNLSSLELGDSALYFCASTPDTAGELFFGEGSRLTVL.